This entry lists 10 T cell receptor beta chains sequenced from one sample in a study of blood T cells in healthy people across ages. A second PCR of roughly 7 to 11 cycles used a sample-barcoded 5' primer and a J-beta primer mix. From the 5' RACE reads, TCRdb called clonotypes with MiXCR, one entry per CDR3 protein. The data hold roughly 410,000 distinct CDR3 sequences, with approximately 51% observed a single time. Sequenced input: blood. Receptor source: a man aged 55 to 70 in good health.

CDR3 loop: CASSFVAGPNQPQHF. CDR3 coding DNA: TGTGCCAGCAGTTTCGTGGCGGGGCCCAATCAGCCCCAGCATTTT. The rearrangement uses TRBV28 and TRBJ1-5; a weak D match, TRBD1 (5 bases). Germline V gene lookup returns CDR1 MDHEN and CDR2 SYDVKM. This CDR3 is 15 amino acids long. Trimming pared 3 bases from V and 3 bases from J, leaving 12 bases between.

This chain joins TRBV6-2 or TRBV6-3 and TRBJ2-7; weak D call: TRBD1 (5 bases). Germline V gives CDR1 MNHEY, CDR2 SVGEGT. V was trimmed by 0 bases and J by 0 bases, leaving 6 bases between them. This CDR3 is 14 amino acids long. The CDR3 here is CASSYSTASYEQYF. The DNA of the CDR3 is TGTGCCAGCAGTTACTCGACAGCCTCCTACGAGCAGTACTTC.

The chain joins TRBV10-3 to TRBJ2-4; 11 bases map to TRBD2. CDR3 length: 16 amino acids. The germline V gene has CDR1 ENHRY and CDR2 SYGVKD. Trimming took 4 bases from V and 8 from J; bases not matched to a gene: 10. CDR3 loop: CAISGSSGGARDIQYF. CDR3 DNA: TGTGCCATCAGTGGGAGTAGCGGGGGGGCCCGGGACATTCAGTACTTC.

Notes on this clonotype: The junction differs from germline at one of its ends, possibly a read error. The chain joins TRBV4-2 to TRBJ2-5; 7 nucleotides line up with TRBD1. The DNA end is a closer match to TRBJ2-7, so the J assignment may be wrong. The CDR3 is 14 amino acids. The germline V gene has CDR1 LGHNA and CDR2 YNFKEQ. The CDR3 DNA sequence: TGTGCCGGCAGCCAAGATGAGGGGGCAGACGAGCAGTACTTC. Residues: CAGSQDEGADEQYF.

V is TRBV7-6 and J is TRBJ2-2, with 9 positions matching TRBD2. Germline values: CDR1 SGHVS, CDR2 FNYEAQ. The CDR3 sequence is 15 residues long. V lost 0 bases and J lost 6; bases outside the gene matches: 2. CDR3 DNA: TGTGCCAGCAGCTTAGCTCTAGCGGGATCCGGGGAGCTGTTTTTT. Translation gives CASSLALAGSGELFF.

There are a few counts of this clonotype. The V and J genes are TRBV12-3 or TRBV12-4 and TRBJ1-2, with D hard to call. V was pared by 2 bases and J by 2 bases, with 12 bases between. The CDR3 sequence is 15 residues long. CDR3 region: CASSLLAGLNYGYTF. The CDR3 DNA follows: TGTGCCAGCAGTTTACTCGCAGGACTAAACTATGGCTACACCTTC.

CDR3 sequence: CASSLPIAYEQYF. Written as DNA, the CDR3 is TGTGCCAGCAGCCTCCCGATTGCCTACGAGCAGTACTTC. The rearrangement uses TRBV28 and TRBJ2-7; no definite D call. The CDR3 extends over 13 amino acids. Germline CDR1 reads MDHEN; CDR2 reads SYDVKM. V lost 6 bases, J lost 2 bases, and 11 bases lay in between.

This chain uses TRBV4-1 with TRBJ2-1; 10 positions agree with TRBD2. V shed 0 bases and J 10 bases; nucleotides not matched to a gene: 9. The CDR3 is 16 amino acids. The V gene's germline CDR1 is MGHRA and CDR2 YSYEKL. CDR3 bases: TGCGCCAGCAGCCAAGATCGGCTAGCGGGAGCCCGCGAGCAGTTCTTC. Protein sequence: CASSQDRLAGAREQFF.

This clonotype was counted between two and nine times. The J gene is TRBJ2-7, the V gene TRBV7-9; 9 bases line up with TRBD2. Germline lookup yields CDR1 SEHNR and CDR2 FQNEAQ (reference sequence). This CDR3 contains 15 residues. J was trimmed by 5 bases and V by 3 bases; bases with no gene match: 8. The CDR3 region is CASSFGISGSHEQYF. CDR3 coding DNA: TGTGCCAGCAGCTTTGGTATTAGCGGGAGCCACGAGCAGTACTTC.

This clonotype has more than one count but fewer than ten. The rearrangement joins TRBV7-2 to TRBJ2-7; 8 bases align to TRBD1. This CDR3 contains 17 residues. V lost 3 bases to trimming and J lost 5 bases; unmatched junction nucleotides: 15. The V gene's germline CDR1 is SGHTA and CDR2 FQGNSA. CDR3 protein: CASSFAGLGDRFNEQYF. For the CDR3, the DNA is TGTGCCAGCAGCTTCGCGGGCCTTGGGGACAGGTTTAACGAGCAGTACTTC.